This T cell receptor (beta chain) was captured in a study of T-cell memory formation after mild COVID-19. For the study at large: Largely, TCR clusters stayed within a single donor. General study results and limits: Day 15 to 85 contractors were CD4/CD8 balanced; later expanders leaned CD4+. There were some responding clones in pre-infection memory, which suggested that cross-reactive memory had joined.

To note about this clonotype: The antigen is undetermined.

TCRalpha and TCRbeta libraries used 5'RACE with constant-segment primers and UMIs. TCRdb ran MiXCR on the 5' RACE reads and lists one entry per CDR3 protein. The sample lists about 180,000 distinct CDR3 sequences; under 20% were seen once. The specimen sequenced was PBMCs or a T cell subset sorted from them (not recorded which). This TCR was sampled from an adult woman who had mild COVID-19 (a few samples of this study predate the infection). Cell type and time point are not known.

The chain's CDR3 is CSAPRDFLGNEQFF. The CDR3 DNA sequence: TGCAGTGCCCCCCGGGACTTCCTGGGAAATGAGCAGTTCTTC. The V gene is TRBV20-1, the J gene TRBJ2-1; D may be TRBD2 (6 bases). CDR1 is DFQATT, CDR2 SNEGSKA, per germline (reference sequence). V lost 6 bases and J 7 bases, leaving 19 bases between the germline ends. The CDR3 contains 14 residues.